A single sample gave rise to the 16 T cell receptor beta chains below, sequenced in a study of shared clonotypes between healthy human individuals. Assay used: immunoSEQ multiplex PCR; TCRdb lists only in-frame clones, some missing. The repertoire consists of approximately 2.5 million clones, with 90% to 95% occurring once and the leading ten covering 0.14%. Sample: naive CD4+ T cells sorted from blood. The subset is: CD45RA+ positively selected. The source is a man aged 18 to 35 in good health.

The rearrangement links TRBV4-3 to TRBJ1-4; D gene uncertain. The germline gives CDR1 LGHNA, CDR2 YSLEER. This CDR3 contains 15 residues. Trimming removed 4 bases from V and 7 bases from J, with 16 bases in between. The CDR3 protein is CASSRYKEGGEKLFF. CDR3 nucleotides: TGCGCCAGCAGCCGTTATAAAGAGGGTGGTGAAAAACTGTTTTTT.

This chain links TRBV7-9 with TRBJ2-3, with D perhaps matching TRBD1 (5 bases). The CDR3 totals 18 residues. V was clipped by 4 bases and J by 0 bases, with 20 bases between them. Germline-derived CDR1 and CDR2 are SEHNR and FQNEAQ (reference sequence). CDR3 amino acids: CASSWPARQGGSTDTQYF. DNA for the CDR3: TGTGCCAGCAGCTGGCCGGCTAGGCAGGGTGGTAGCACAGATACGCAGTATTTT.

The chain carries TRBV5-5 and TRBJ1-5; D may be TRBD1 (5 bases). Germline V gives CDR1 SGHKS, CDR2 YYEKEE (reference sequence). This CDR3 is built from 14 residues. V was shortened by 2 bases and J by 7 bases, with 13 bases between the two germline ends. CDR3 coding DNA: TGTGCCAGCAGCTTAGGCAGGGCAGGACAGCCCCAGCATTTT. Translated: CASSLGRAGQPQHF.

The chain recombines TRBV2 with TRBJ1-1; unclear D gene. The CDR3 consists of 12 residues. CDR1 is SNHLY and CDR2 is FYNNEI in the germline V gene. Trimming took off 7 bases at V and 4 bases at J, with 10 bases between the two ends. The CDR3 region has the DNA TGTGCCAGCATTCAGTGGGCCACTGAAGCTTTCTTT. It codes for CASIQWATEAFF.

J is TRBJ2-3 and V is TRBV7-3; 10 bases fit TRBD2. J was trimmed by 1 base and V by 6 bases; bases with no gene match: 4. The CDR3 extends over 15 amino acids. The germline CDR1 and CDR2 sequences are SGHTA and FQGTGA. CDR3 sequence reads: CASRPSGGGTDTQYF. The DNA of the CDR3 is TGTGCCAGCAGACCTAGCGGGGGAGGCACAGATACGCAGTATTTT.

The rearrangement uses TRBV7-9 and TRBJ1-2; D remains ambiguous. The CDR3 is 12 residues long. The ends were cut back, 5 bases at V and 7 bases at J, with 11 bases in the middle. CDR1 SEHNR and CDR2 FQNEAQ come from the germline V gene (reference sequence). CDR3 in DNA: TGTGCCAGCAGCACGCCAGCGGCTGGCTACACCTTC. Translated, it gives CASSTPAAGYTF. The variable domain in full, completed from reference TRBV7-9 and TRBJ1-2, reads DTGVSQNPRHKITKRGQNVTFRCDPISEHNRLYWYRQTLGQGPEFLTYFQNEAQLEKSRLLSDRFSAERPKGSFSTLEIQRTEQGDSAMYLCASSTPAAGYTFGSGTRLTVV.

CDR3 bases: TGTGCCAGCAGTGAATGGAGGGGGGCAGGTGAAAAACTGTTTTTT. Its protein is CASSEWRGAGEKLFF. The rearrangement links TRBV25-1 to TRBJ1-4, with D tentatively TRBD1 (6 bases). The CDR3 loop spans 15 amino acids. Looked up from germline, CDR1 is MGHDK and CDR2 is SYGVNS. The ends were cut back, 1 base at V and 7 bases at J, with 13 bases in the middle.

This clone was counted a single time. The rearrangement links TRBV5-6 to TRBJ1-2; D is uncertain. CDR3 length: 14 amino acids. Germline assignment: CDR1 SGHDT and CDR2 YYEEEE. V lost 2 bases to trimming and J lost 6 bases, with 14 bases between them. CDR3 nucleotides: TGTGCCAGCAGCTTCCTGACGGGGTTAGATGGCTACACCTTC. It specifies CASSFLTGLDGYTF.

V is TRBV5-6 and J is TRBJ1-3, with 7 bases lining up with TRBD1. The junction had 6 bases not matched to a gene; V was cut back by 5 bases and J by 1 base. Germline CDR1 and CDR2: SGHDT and YYEEEE. The CDR3 covers 15 residues. The CDR3 loop reads CASRTSGGSGNTIYF. In DNA, the CDR3 is TGTGCCAGCAGGACGTCAGGGGGATCTGGAAACACCATATATTTT.

The rearrangement uses TRBV5-1 and TRBJ2-3; D possibly uses TRBD1 or TRBD2 (5 bases each). Trimming took off 3 bases at V and 0 bases at J, with 26 bases between the two ends. The CDR3 spans 20 residues. Germline V gene lookup returns CDR1 SGHRS and CDR2 YFSETQ. The CDR3 spells CASSSLRGPLSHHSTDTQYF. CDR3 nucleotide sequence: TGCGCCAGCAGCTCCCTGAGGGGCCCTCTCTCGCACCATAGCACAGATACGCAGTATTTT.

The chain uses TRBV28 and TRBJ2-7; D may be TRBD2 (5 bases). Trimming removed 4 bases from V and 3 bases from J, with 13 bases in between. The germline V gene has CDR1 MDHEN and CDR2 SYDVKM. This CDR3 has 14 amino acids. CDR3 sequence reads: CASSSPSPGYEQYF. The DNA for the CDR3 is TGTGCCAGCAGTTCTCCTAGCCCTGGCTACGAGCAGTACTTC. The whole variable domain, filled in from reference TRBV28 and TRBJ2-7, reads DVKVTQSSRYLVKRTGEKVFLECVQDMDHENMFWYRQDPGLGLRLIYFSYDVKMKEKGDIPEGYSVSREKKERFSLILESASTNQTSMYLCASSSPSPGYEQYFGPGTRLTVT.

A word on this clone: The sample has other DNA sequences that encode this CDR3 too. This chain links TRBV5-6 with TRBJ1-5; D gene unclear. Germline V lookup: CDR1 SGHDT, CDR2 YYEEEE. The V gene lost 4 bases and the J gene lost 4 bases, with 9 bases spanning the gap. The CDR3 is 13 residues long. CDR3: CASSLGSNQPQHF. CDR3 nucleotide sequence: TGTGCCAGCAGCCTTGGGAGTAATCAGCCCCAGCATTTT.

This chain connects TRBV9 to TRBJ1-1; 9 nucleotides line up with TRBD1. Germline loops: CDR1 SGDLS, CDR2 YYNGEE. The J segment lost 1 base and the V segment lost 4 bases, leaving 11 bases of the junction unmatched. The CDR3 extends over 17 amino acids. The CDR3 here is CASSPTAGQGRNTEAFF. The CDR3 DNA follows: TGTGCCAGCAGCCCCACCGCCGGACAGGGGCGGAACACTGAAGCTTTCTTT.

CDR3 in amino acids: CASSLAAGAGYEQYF. The CDR3 nucleotides are TGTGCCAGCAGCTTAGCCGCGGGGGCTGGGTACGAGCAGTACTTC. V is TRBV7-2 and J is TRBJ2-7; D possibly corresponds to TRBD2 (7 bases). This CDR3 has 15 amino acids. CDR1 and CDR2 (germline): SGHTA, FQGNSA. Trimming took 0 bases from V and 4 from J, leaving 13 bases between them.

The CDR3 here is CASSKEPGQGVYEQYF. For the CDR3, the DNA is TGCGCCAGCAGTAAAGAACCGGGACAGGGGGTCTACGAGCAGTACTTC. The V and J genes are TRBV5-1 and TRBJ2-7, with 11 nucleotides matching TRBD1. The CDR3 loop spans 16 amino acids. Germline values: CDR1 SGHRS, CDR2 YFSETQ. V trimming: 5 bases; J trimming: 3 bases; junction bases outside the gene matches: 10.

The chain recombines TRBV4-3 with TRBJ2-4; D is perhaps TRBD2 (5 bases). The V and J ends lost 1 base and 10 bases respectively, with 11 bases between them. The CDR3 is 13 residues long. Germline assignment: CDR1 LGHNA and CDR2 YSLEER. The CDR3 region has the DNA TGCGCCAGCAGCCAAGTGTATTCGGGAATTCAGTACTTC. This translates into CASSQVYSGIQYF.